This TCR beta chain came from a study of tumour-infiltrating T cells in Burkitt lymphoma. Study context: This cohort included all epidemiological subtypes of Burkitt lymphoma. Repertoire clonality predicted overall and progression-free survival.

Measured with immunoSEQ multiplex PCR; TCRdb has only the in-frame clones, and not every one. The sample comprises thousands of clones, 85% to 90% of which are singletons, and approximately 11% rests with the top ten. General study results and limits: Several public clonotypes were shared across many Burkitt lymphoma patients.

With respect to this clone: What it recognizes is unknown.

CDR3 size: 13 residues. Looked up from germline, CDR1 is MRHNA and CDR2 is SNTAGT. Between the trimmed V and J ends, which lost 4 bases and 3 bases, there was a span of 7 bases. The V gene is TRBV6-4, the J gene TRBJ1-5; no firm D call. The clonotype comes from a human donor with Burkitt lymphoma. Sequencing input: tumor tissue. CDR3 nucleotides: TGTGCCAGCAGTGTTGGGGACAATCAGCCCCAGCATTTT. Its protein is CASSVGDNQPQHF.